The rows below give T cell receptor beta chains drawn from one sample of a study of blood T cell repertoires in COVID-19. Method: immunoSEQ multiplex PCR; TCRdb's copy keeps in-frame clones and lacks some. This sample yields approximately 210,000 clones, of which roughly 94% are seen a single time; around 0.8% belongs to the top ten. The material sequenced was peripheral blood. Receptor source: a man aged 25-45 years with COVID-19, enrolled during active disease. Each CDR3 is given with its conserved first and last residue. The D gene is left open where the match is weak. Not all rows give a size; the values are once, few, many and, for expanded clones, a class.

CDR3 DNA: TGTGCCAGCGGGGGACAGTTCCAAGAGACCCAGTACTTC
CDR3 protein: CASGGQFQETQYF
D gene: TRBD1
V gene: TRBV6-5
J gene: TRBJ2-5
clone size: NA

CDR3 DNA: TGTGCCAGCAGCCCGGACGGGAGGGGTCTTCAGCCCCAGCATTTT
CDR3 protein: CASSPDGRGLQPQHF
D gene: NA
V gene: TRBV2
J gene: TRBJ1-5
clone size: NA

CDR3 DNA: TGTGCCAGCAGCCTTATAGTTGGGGGCGACGCCCACAATGAGCAGTTCTTC
CDR3 protein: CASSLIVGGDAHNEQFF
D gene: NA
V gene: TRBV9
J gene: TRBJ2-1
clone size: NA

CDR3 DNA: TGTGCCTGGGGGGCAGGGGCTGAGGGGAATCAGCCCCAGCATTTT
CDR3 protein: CAWGAGAEGNQPQHF
D gene: NA
V gene: TRBV30
J gene: TRBJ1-5
clone size: NA

CDR3 DNA: TGTGCCAGCAGCTTCGACAGAAATCAGCCCCAGCATTTT
CDR3 protein: CASSFDRNQPQHF
D gene: NA
V gene: TRBV7-3
J gene: TRBJ1-5
clone size: once

CDR3 DNA: TGTGCCAGCAGCCAACCAGGGGAAGGTGGCTACACCTTC
CDR3 protein: CASSQPGEGGYTF
D gene: NA
V gene: TRBV3-1/TRBV3-2
J gene: TRBJ1-2
clone size: NA

CDR3 DNA: TGTGCCAGCAGCCAAGAGGGGACTGCTCCGCATACGCAGTATTTT
CDR3 protein: CASSQEGTAPHTQYF
D gene: NA
V gene: TRBV3-1/TRBV3-2
J gene: TRBJ2-3
clone size: NA

CDR3 DNA: TGTGCCAGCAGGTTCTCTAGCGGGGCAAACAATGAGCAGTTCTTC
CDR3 protein: CASRFSSGANNEQFF
D gene: TRBD2
V gene: TRBV3-1/TRBV3-2
J gene: TRBJ2-1
clone size: NA

CDR3 DNA: TGTGCCAGCAATGACAGGGCGGGACAGCCCCAGCATTTT
CDR3 protein: CASNDRAGQPQHF
D gene: TRBD1
V gene: TRBV6-6
J gene: TRBJ1-5
clone size: NA

CDR3 DNA: TGTGCCAGCAGTGAAGCGTTGATAGGGGGTTATAGCAATCAGCCCCAGCATTTT
CDR3 protein: CASSEALIGGYSNQPQHF
D gene: NA
V gene: TRBV6-1
J gene: TRBJ1-5
clone size: NA

CDR3 DNA: TGTGCCAGTCCGCGGAACACTGAAGCTTTCTTT
CDR3 protein: CASPRNTEAFF
D gene: NA
V gene: TRBV6-5
J gene: TRBJ1-1
clone size: NA

CDR3 DNA: TGTGCCAGCAGCGTAAGTACAGGGATCGCTGCTGGAAACACCATATATTTT
CDR3 protein: CASSVSTGIAAGNTIYF
D gene: NA
V gene: TRBV9
J gene: TRBJ1-3
clone size: NA

CDR3 DNA: TGTGCCAGCAGCCAAACACGAGGAGATACGCAGTATTTT
CDR3 protein: CASSQTRGDTQYF
D gene: NA
V gene: TRBV3-1/TRBV3-2
J gene: TRBJ2-3
clone size: NA

CDR3 DNA: TGTGCCAGCAGTGAACTGGGGGGGGCGTCCCCAGATACGCAGTATTTT
CDR3 protein: CASSELGGASPDTQYF
D gene: NA
V gene: TRBV6-1
J gene: TRBJ2-3
clone size: NA

CDR3 DNA: TGTGCCAGCAGCCATTTGGGACAGGGGGACACAGATACGCAGTATTTT
CDR3 protein: CASSHLGQGDTDTQYF
D gene: TRBD1
V gene: TRBV14
J gene: TRBJ2-3
clone size: once

CDR3 DNA: TGTGCCAGCAGTGAGGACAGGGACTATGGCTACACCTTC
CDR3 protein: CASSEDRDYGYTF
D gene: TRBD1
V gene: TRBV25-1
J gene: TRBJ1-2
clone size: NA

CDR3 DNA: TGTGCCAGTAGGCAGGGACTAGCGGGGTCGGAGACCCAGTACTTC
CDR3 protein: CASRQGLAGSETQYF
D gene: TRBD2
V gene: TRBV19
J gene: TRBJ2-5
clone size: NA

CDR3 DNA: TGTGCCAGCAGCCCTCAGACAGGCTACGAGCAGTACTTC
CDR3 protein: CASSPQTGYEQYF
D gene: NA
V gene: TRBV9
J gene: TRBJ2-7
clone size: NA

CDR3 DNA: TGTGCCAGCAGCCCTCGGGACACCCCGAACACCGGGGAGCTGTTTTTT
CDR3 protein: CASSPRDTPNTGELFF
D gene: NA
V gene: TRBV9
J gene: TRBJ2-2
clone size: NA

CDR3 DNA: TGTGCCAGTAGTTTCGGACAGGGAGGACAGCCCCAGCATTTT
CDR3 protein: CASSFGQGGQPQHF
D gene: TRBD1
V gene: TRBV19
J gene: TRBJ1-5
clone size: NA

CDR3 DNA: TGCGCCAGCAGCTTGTGGGGACAGGGGGACTCCTATAATTCACCCCTCCACTTT
CDR3 protein: CASSLWGQGDSYNSPLHF
D gene: TRBD1
V gene: TRBV5-1
J gene: TRBJ1-6
clone size: NA

CDR3 DNA: TGCGCCAGCAGCCAAGATCGGGAGATAGGCTACACCTTC
CDR3 protein: CASSQDREIGYTF
D gene: NA
V gene: TRBV4-1
J gene: TRBJ1-2
clone size: NA

CDR3 DNA: TGTGCCAGCAGTTCTCTGGTGACAGCCGAAGCTTTCTTT
CDR3 protein: CASSSLVTAEAFF
D gene: NA
V gene: TRBV12-3/TRBV12-4
J gene: TRBJ1-1
clone size: NA

CDR3 DNA: TGTGCCAGCTCACCGCCGGGACAACTAGCCAAAAACATTCAGTACTTC
CDR3 protein: CASSPPGQLAKNIQYF
D gene: NA
V gene: TRBV18
J gene: TRBJ2-4
clone size: NA

CDR3 DNA: TGTGCCAGCAGACAAGCGAGGCAGGGGGCGGAAATTGGCTACACCTTC
CDR3 protein: CASRQARQGAEIGYTF
D gene: NA
V gene: TRBV21-1
J gene: TRBJ1-2
clone size: NA

CDR3 DNA: TGTGCCAGCAGTGAACAGGTCGAGGGTGAGCAGTTCTTC
CDR3 protein: CASSEQVEGEQFF
D gene: NA
V gene: TRBV2
J gene: TRBJ2-1
clone size: NA

CDR3 DNA: TGTGCCAGCAGCGTAGTTGCGACGATGGGACAGGGGAACCCTGGAAACACCATATATTTT
CDR3 protein: CASSVVATMGQGNPGNTIYF
D gene: TRBD1
V gene: TRBV9
J gene: TRBJ1-3
clone size: few

CDR3 DNA: TGTGCCAGCAGCCTCGGGACAGCCACCTACAATGAGCAGTTCTTC
CDR3 protein: CASSLGTATYNEQFF
D gene: TRBD1
V gene: TRBV5-5
J gene: TRBJ2-1
clone size: few

CDR3 DNA: TGCAGTGCTGGTGGCCATAGAGTGGGACAGATGAGCTCCTATAATTCACCCCTCCACTTT
CDR3 protein: CSAGGHRVGQMSSYNSPLHF
D gene: TRBD1
V gene: TRBV20-1
J gene: TRBJ1-6
clone size: NA